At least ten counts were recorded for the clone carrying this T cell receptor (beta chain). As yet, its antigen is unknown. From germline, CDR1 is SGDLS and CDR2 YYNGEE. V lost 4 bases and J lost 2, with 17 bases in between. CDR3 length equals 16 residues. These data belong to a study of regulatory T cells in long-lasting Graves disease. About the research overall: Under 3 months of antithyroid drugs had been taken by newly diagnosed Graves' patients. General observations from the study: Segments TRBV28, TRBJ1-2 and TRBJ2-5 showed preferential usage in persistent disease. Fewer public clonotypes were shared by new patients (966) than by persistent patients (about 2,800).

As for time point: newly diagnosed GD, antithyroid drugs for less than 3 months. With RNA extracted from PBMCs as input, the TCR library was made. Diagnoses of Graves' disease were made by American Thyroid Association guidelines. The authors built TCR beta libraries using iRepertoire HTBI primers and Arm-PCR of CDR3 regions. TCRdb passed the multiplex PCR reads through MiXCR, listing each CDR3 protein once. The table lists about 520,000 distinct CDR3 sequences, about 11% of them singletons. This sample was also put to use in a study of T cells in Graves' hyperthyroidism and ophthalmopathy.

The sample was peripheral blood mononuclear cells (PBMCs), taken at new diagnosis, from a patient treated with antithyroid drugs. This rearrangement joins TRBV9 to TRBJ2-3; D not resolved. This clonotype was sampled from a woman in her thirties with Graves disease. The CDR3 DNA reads TGTGCCAGCAGCTCCCGGCGACTTCTCCACACAGATACGCAGTATTTT. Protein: CASSSRRLLHTDTQYF.